This T cell receptor (beta chain) appears in the sequencing data of a study of T cells after yellow fever vaccination (dated by TCRdb to the late 2010s). With regard to the full study: The SMART-Seq v4 Ultra Low Input RNA kit was used to prepare libraries from fractions with low cell numbers. Bulk TCR alpha and beta repertoires were sequenced longitudinally to track T-cell clones before and after primary and booster YFV17D yellow fever vaccination. Two healthy male donors, one aged 18 to 29 and one aged 30 to 40 years, made up the cohort. Blood samples were taken at several timepoints before and after primary and secondary immunization, and bulk PBMC replicates and cell subsets were isolated. Beyond this particular receptor, the publication reports: After the booster, most of the clones that had expanded following primary vaccination were detected again (almost 98% of CD4 and around 88% of CD8), which suggests that memory was broadly maintained. Compared with the primary T-cell response, the secondary T-cell response was faster but weaker, reaching its peak on day 5 rather than on day 15. A small fraction of clonotypes showed up in both the CD4 and CD8 compartments, probably as a result of convergent recombination. Computational filtering was needed because FACS-sorted repertoires could contain abundant contaminating clonotypes from the bulk population. Because the study included only a couple of donors, the extent to which the findings can be generalized is limited.

This clonotype was seen repeatedly, ten times or more. It lacks a known antigen. Nothing much larger sits one base from this clone, and base qualities are not available. Unmatched junction bases come to 8, with V trimmed by 7 bases and J by 7 bases. Inclusive of the bounding cysteine and phenylalanine, the CDR3 is 14 residues long. This entry keeps only the CDR3 DNA: 42 bases, framed from base 1. CDR1 and CDR2 are drawn from the germline V gene: MNHEY, SVGEGT. TCR cDNA was made using 5'RACE template switching, a step that added a universal primer site and unique molecular identifiers. Priming of cDNA synthesis was performed from both the TCR alpha and TCR beta constant segments. Library amplification involved two PCR steps, and the second step added sample barcodes and sequencing adapters. Sequencing of the libraries was done on either Illumina HiSeq 2500 (2x100 bp) or NovaSeq (2x150 bp). From the authors' description of their analysis: MIGEC handled demultiplexing of reads and collapsing into UMI consensus sequences, while MiXCR performed V(D)J alignment. Vaccine-responding clonotypes were identified with edgeR using replicate PBMC samples, with FDR below 0.01 and a log2 fold change above 5 up to day 15 being required. CD4 or CD8 identity was assigned to each bulk clonotype according to whether the clonotype was present at higher abundance in the sequenced CD4 repertoire or the sequenced CD8 repertoire. TCRdb reran the public reads through fastp at Q25 and MiXCR, keeping productive beta chains. One record per CDR3 amino acid sequence lists the most common genes and DNA. TCRdb, not the authors, supplied the V and J calls. The sample profile shows 120,000 to 150,000 distinct CDR3 sequences; more than 6% of them were found once. Roughly 0.71% of the sample comes from the top ten.

The treatment or condition label corresponds to: live attenuated yellow fever vaccine strain. PBMCs were isolated from peripheral blood using a standard Ficoll-Paque protocol. Dynabeads CD4 and CD8 positive selection kits were used to isolate the CD4 and CD8 T-cell fractions. TriZol was used to extract RNA from bulk PBMCs, from CD4 and CD8 fractions, and from dextramer-positive and dextramer-negative fractions. The specimen was CD4+ T cells sorted from PBMCs, collected 5 days after the yellow fever booster vaccination. This receptor was taken from a man in his thirties or forties who received the YFV17D yellow fever vaccine. The chain is made from TRBV6-2 or TRBV6-3 and TRBJ2-7; 12 bases in the junction line up with TRBD2. DNA sequence: TGTGCCAGCACCCGGACTAGCGGGACGAGTGAGCAGTACTTC. It translates to CASTRTSGTSEQYF.